Below, 9 T cell receptor beta chains from the same sample are listed, as sequenced in a study of blood T cell repertoires in COVID-19. The table came from immunoSEQ multiplex PCR; TCRdb's copy has only in-frame clones and leaves some out. The sample carries more than 95,000 clones, 70% to 90% recorded once. The specimen was peripheral blood. The receptor source for this set is a woman of 80 years or more with acute or convalescent COVID-19.

This chain links TRBV7-9 with TRBJ2-3; a weak D match, TRBD1 (6 bases). This CDR3 is built from 16 residues. Trimming took 4 bases from V and 0 from J, leaving 14 bases between them. Germline assignment: CDR1 SEHNR and CDR2 FQNEAQ (reference sequence). The CDR3, as DNA: TGTGCCAGCAGCTCCCTACAGGGCGGGAGCACAGATACGCAGTATTTT. Its translation: CASSSLQGGSTDTQYF.

This clone was recorded only once. The CDR3 loop reads CASSFGTGINEKLFF. DNA of the CDR3: TGCGCCAGCAGCTTTGGGACAGGGATCAATGAAAAACTGTTTTTT. This chain links TRBV5-1 with TRBJ1-4, with TRBD1 identical over 9 bases. CDR1 SGHRS and CDR2 YFSETQ come from the germline V gene. The CDR3 length is 15 residues. Unmatched junction bases numbered 4, after V lost 2 bases and J lost 5 bases.

The chain combines TRBV6-5 with TRBJ1-6; D is uncertain. Germline CDR1 is MNHEY and CDR2 is SVGAGI. V was shortened by 0 bases and J by 9 bases, with 9 bases between the two germline ends. The CDR3 is 14 amino acids. The chain's CDR3 is CASSYSGTSSPLHF. The CDR3 DNA sequence: TGTGCCAGCAGTTACTCTGGCACAAGTTCACCCCTCCACTTT.

The count of this clone is one. This sequence joins TRBV29-1 and TRBJ2-5; 7 bases are a match to TRBD1. CDR1 SQVTM and CDR2 ANQGSEA come from the germline V gene. The CDR3 loop spans 14 amino acids. With V trimmed by 4 bases and J by 3 bases, 8 bases remained unmatched. CDR3 residues: CSVVRLGTEETQYF. The CDR3 nucleotides are TGCAGCGTTGTACGTCTAGGGACAGAAGAGACCCAGTACTTC.

The chain couples TRBV6-5 to TRBJ2-3; 8 nucleotides align to TRBD2. CDR1 MNHEY and CDR2 SVGAGI come from the germline V gene. The CDR3 extends over 16 amino acids. Trimming cost V 2 bases and J 6 bases; bases outside gene matches: 10. The CDR3 sequence: CASSYVGGANGDTQYF. CDR3 bases: TGTGCCAGCAGTTACGTCGGGGGGGCAAATGGGGATACGCAGTATTTT.

This rearrangement joins TRBV5-4 to TRBJ2-1, with 9 nucleotides matching TRBD1. Trimming cost V 4 bases and J 4 bases; bases outside gene matches: 3. The germline gives CDR1 SGHNT, CDR2 YYREEE (reference sequence). CDR3 length: 14 amino acids. In DNA, the CDR3 is TGTGCCAGCAGCCCGGACAGGGGTTACAATGAGCAGTTCTTC. It yields the protein CASSPDRGYNEQFF.

This chain uses TRBV19 with TRBJ1-6, with D possibly being TRBD1 (5 bases). The CDR3 has 14 amino acids. Trimming shortened V by 6 bases and J by 7 bases, and 13 bases separated the two germline ends. Germline V gene data show CDR1 as LNHDA and CDR2 as SQIVND (reference sequence). The chain's CDR3 is CASRPGQFNSPLHF. Written as DNA, the CDR3 is TGTGCCAGTAGGCCTGGACAATTCAATTCACCCCTCCACTTT.

This chain joins TRBV6-2 or TRBV6-3 and TRBJ1-2; 9 positions match TRBD1. The CDR3 has 16 residues. With 4 bases clipped from V and 1 base from J, the junction kept 7 bases outside the gene matches. Germline V lookup: CDR1 MNHEY, CDR2 SVGEGT. The CDR3 region has the DNA TGTGCCAGCAGTTGGCCGGGACAGGGATTTAACTATGGCTACACCTTC. It codes for CASSWPGQGFNYGYTF.

The CDR3 sequence: CASSIRDTINQPQHF. In DNA, the CDR3 is TGTGCCAGTAGTATTCGGGACACTATCAATCAGCCCCAGCATTTT. The rearrangement uses TRBV19 and TRBJ1-5, with D tentatively TRBD1 (6 bases). This CDR3 has 15 amino acids. Germline CDR1 and CDR2: LNHDA and SQIVND (reference sequence). Trimming took 3 bases from V and 3 from J, leaving 12 bases between them.